The rows below give T cell receptor beta chains drawn from one sample of a study of cytomegalovirus exposure and HLA in healthy donors. Produced via immunoSEQ multiplex PCR; TCRdb's table is partial and in-frame only. The sample holds about 160,000 clones, about three quarters seen once. Specimen: PBMCs. The source of these receptors is a woman in her twenties or thirties in good health and CMV-seronegative. Both conserved end residues are part of each CDR3. D genes are given only for firm matches. A row's size may be missing; if present it is once, few, many or a size class.

cdr3_aa	cdr3_nt	j_call	v_call	d_call	clone_size	cdr3_length
CASSPRDRGVFF	TGTGCCAGCTCACCCCGGGACAGGGGAGTGTTCTTC	TRBJ2-1	TRBV18	TRBD1	-	12
CAWSPRDIYGYTF	TGTGCCTGGAGTCCCCGGGACATTTATGGCTACACCTTC	TRBJ1-2	TRBV30	-	once	13
CASSSDAGGLTGELFF	TGTGCCAGCAGCTCCGACGCGGGGGGGCTGACCGGGGAGCTGTTTTTT	TRBJ2-2	TRBV5-4	TRBD2	-	16
CASSTPDRATEAFF	TGCGCCAGCAGCACCCCTGACAGGGCTACTGAAGCTTTCTTT	TRBJ1-1	TRBV5-1	TRBD1	-	14
CASSYSTGQNTEAFF	TGTGCCAGCTCATATAGTACGGGACAGAACACTGAAGCTTTCTTT	TRBJ1-1	TRBV18	-	-	15
CATSSSGPGANVLTF	TGTGCCACCTCCTCTTCGGGTCCTGGGGCCAACGTCCTGACTTTC	TRBJ2-6	TRBV6-5	-	-	15
CASTSQRGGRNEQFF	TGTGCCAGCACCTCTCAGCGGGGGGGCCGGAATGAGCAGTTCTTC	TRBJ2-1	TRBV2	TRBD2	-	15
CASSLAFSRVVHEQFF	TGTGCCAGCAGCTTGGCCTTCAGCAGGGTTGTCCATGAGCAGTTCTTC	TRBJ2-1	TRBV5-4	-	-	16
CASSGGLAGGRTDTQYF	TGTGCCAGCAGCGGGGGACTAGCGGGGGGGAGGACAGATACGCAGTATTTT	TRBJ2-3	TRBV9	TRBD2	-	17
CASSQVPGGTSGNTIYF	TGCGCCAGCAGCCAAGTCCCCGGAGGAACGTCTGGAAACACCATATATTTT	TRBJ1-3	TRBV4-1	-	few	17
CASSLRLAGGHSYEQYF	TGTGCCAGCAGCTTAAGACTAGCGGGGGGGCACTCCTACGAGCAGTACTTC	TRBJ2-7	TRBV7-9	TRBD2	-	17